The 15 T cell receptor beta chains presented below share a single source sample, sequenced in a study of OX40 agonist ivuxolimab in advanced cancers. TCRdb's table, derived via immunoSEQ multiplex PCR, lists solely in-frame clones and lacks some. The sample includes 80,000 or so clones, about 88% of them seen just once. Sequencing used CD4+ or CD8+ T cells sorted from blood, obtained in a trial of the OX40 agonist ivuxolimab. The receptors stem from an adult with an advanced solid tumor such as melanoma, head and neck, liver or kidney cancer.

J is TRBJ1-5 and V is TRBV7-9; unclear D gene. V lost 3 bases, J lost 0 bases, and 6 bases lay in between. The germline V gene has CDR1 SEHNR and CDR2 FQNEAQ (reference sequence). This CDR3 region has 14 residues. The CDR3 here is CASSFGYSNQPQHF. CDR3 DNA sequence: TGTGCCAGCAGCTTCGGCTATAGCAATCAGCCCCAGCATTTT.

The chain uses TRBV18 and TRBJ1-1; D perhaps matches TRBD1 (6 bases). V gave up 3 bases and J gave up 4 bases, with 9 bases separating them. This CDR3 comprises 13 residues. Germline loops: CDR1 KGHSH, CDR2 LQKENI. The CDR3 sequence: CASSPTGPTEAFF. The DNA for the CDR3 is TGTGCCAGCTCACCCACAGGGCCCACTGAAGCTTTCTTT.

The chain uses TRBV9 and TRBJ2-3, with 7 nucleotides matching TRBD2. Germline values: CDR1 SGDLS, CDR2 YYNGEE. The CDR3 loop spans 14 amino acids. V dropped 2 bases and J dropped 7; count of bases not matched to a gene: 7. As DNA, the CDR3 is TGTGCCAGCAGCGTGGGTGGGAGGGGAAATACGCAGTATTTT. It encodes CASSVGGRGNTQYF.

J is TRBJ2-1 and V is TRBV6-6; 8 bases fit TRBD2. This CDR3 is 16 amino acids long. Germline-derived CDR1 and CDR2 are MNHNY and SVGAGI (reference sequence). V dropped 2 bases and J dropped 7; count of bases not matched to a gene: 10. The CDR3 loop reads CASSYDRGGPRNEQFF. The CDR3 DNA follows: TGTGCCAGCAGTTACGACCGCGGGGGGCCAAGGAATGAGCAGTTCTTC.

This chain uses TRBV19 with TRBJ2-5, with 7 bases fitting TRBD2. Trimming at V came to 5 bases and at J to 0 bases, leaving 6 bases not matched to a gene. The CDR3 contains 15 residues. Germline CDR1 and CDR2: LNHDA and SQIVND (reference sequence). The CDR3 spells CASSSRGDHQETQYF. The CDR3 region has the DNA TGTGCCAGTAGTTCCCGGGGGGACCACCAAGAGACCCAGTACTTC.

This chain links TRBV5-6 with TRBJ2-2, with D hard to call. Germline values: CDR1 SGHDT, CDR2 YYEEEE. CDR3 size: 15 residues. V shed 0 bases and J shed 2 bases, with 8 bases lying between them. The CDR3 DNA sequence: TGTGCCAGCAGCTTGGGACTTTTAAACACCGGGGAGCTGTTTTTT. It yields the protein CASSLGLLNTGELFF.

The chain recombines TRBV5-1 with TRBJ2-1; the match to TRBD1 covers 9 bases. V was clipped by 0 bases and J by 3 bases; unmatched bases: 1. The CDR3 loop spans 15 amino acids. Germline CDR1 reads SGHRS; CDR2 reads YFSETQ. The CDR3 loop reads CASSLGDRDYNEQFF. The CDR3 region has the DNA TGCGCCAGCAGCTTGGGGGACAGGGACTACAATGAGCAGTTCTTC. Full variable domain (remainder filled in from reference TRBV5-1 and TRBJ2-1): KAGVTQTPRYLIKTRGQQVTLSCSPISGHRSVSWYQQTPGQGLQFLFEYFSETQRNKGNFPGRFSGRQFSNSRSEMNVSTLELGDSALYLCASSLGDRDYNEQFFGPGTRLTVL.

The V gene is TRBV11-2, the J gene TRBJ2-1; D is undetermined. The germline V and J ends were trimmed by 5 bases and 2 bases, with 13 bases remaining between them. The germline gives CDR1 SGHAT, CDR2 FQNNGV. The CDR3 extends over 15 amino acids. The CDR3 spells CASSPTQRTYNEQFF. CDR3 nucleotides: TGTGCCAGCAGCCCGACCCAGCGCACCTACAATGAGCAGTTCTTC.

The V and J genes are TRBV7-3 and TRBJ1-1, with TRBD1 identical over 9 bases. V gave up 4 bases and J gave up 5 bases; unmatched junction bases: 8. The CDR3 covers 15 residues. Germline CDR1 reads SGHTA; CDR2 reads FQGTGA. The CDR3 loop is CASSSAGTGFTEAFF. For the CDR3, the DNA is TGTGCCAGCAGCTCGGCCGGGACAGGGTTTACTGAAGCTTTCTTT.

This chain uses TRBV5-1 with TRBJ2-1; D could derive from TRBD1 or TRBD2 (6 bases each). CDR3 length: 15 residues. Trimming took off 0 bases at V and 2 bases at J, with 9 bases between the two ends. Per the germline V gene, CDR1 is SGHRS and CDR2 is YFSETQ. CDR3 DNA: TGCGCCAGCAGCTTGGTAGGGGGGACCTACAATGAGCAGTTCTTC. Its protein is CASSLVGGTYNEQFF.

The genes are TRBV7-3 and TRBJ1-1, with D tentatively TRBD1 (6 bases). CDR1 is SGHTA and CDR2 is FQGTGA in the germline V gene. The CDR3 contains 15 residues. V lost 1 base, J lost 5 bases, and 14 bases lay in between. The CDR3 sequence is CASSLIQGSRTEAFF. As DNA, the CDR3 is TGTGCCAGCAGCTTAATTCAGGGGTCGAGGACTGAAGCTTTCTTT.

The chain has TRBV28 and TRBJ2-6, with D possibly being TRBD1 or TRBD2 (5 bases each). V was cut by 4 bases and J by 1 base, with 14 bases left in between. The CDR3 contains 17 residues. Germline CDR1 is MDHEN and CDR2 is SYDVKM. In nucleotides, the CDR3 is TGTGCCAGCAGTTACGGGGCAGGCTTGTCTGGGGCCAACGTCCTGACTTTC. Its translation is CASSYGAGLSGANVLTF.

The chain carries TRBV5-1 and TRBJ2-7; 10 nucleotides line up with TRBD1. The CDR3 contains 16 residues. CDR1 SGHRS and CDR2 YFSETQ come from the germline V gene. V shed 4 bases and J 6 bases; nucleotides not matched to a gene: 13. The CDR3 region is CASSPAPGQGSSEQYF. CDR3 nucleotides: TGCGCCAGCAGCCCAGCCCCGGGACAGGGGAGTAGCGAGCAGTACTTC. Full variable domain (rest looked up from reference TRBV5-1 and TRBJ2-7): KAGVTQTPRYLIKTRGQQVTLSCSPISGHRSVSWYQQTPGQGLQFLFEYFSETQRNKGNFPGRFSGRQFSNSRSEMNVSTLELGDSALYLCASSPAPGQGSSEQYFGPGTRLTVT.

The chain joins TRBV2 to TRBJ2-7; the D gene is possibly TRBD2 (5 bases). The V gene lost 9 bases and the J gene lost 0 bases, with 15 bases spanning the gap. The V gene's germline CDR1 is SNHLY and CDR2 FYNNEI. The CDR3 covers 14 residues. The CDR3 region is CASRFGVSSYEQYF. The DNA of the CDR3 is TGTGCCAGTAGATTCGGGGTTAGCTCCTACGAGCAGTACTTC.

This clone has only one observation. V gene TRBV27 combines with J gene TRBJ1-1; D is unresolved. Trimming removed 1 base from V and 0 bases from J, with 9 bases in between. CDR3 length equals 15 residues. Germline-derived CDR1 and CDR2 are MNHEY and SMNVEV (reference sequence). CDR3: CASSLYAGMNTEAFF. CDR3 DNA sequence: TGTGCCAGCAGTTTATACGCGGGGATGAACACTGAAGCTTTCTTT.